Below are 13 T cell receptor delta chains sequenced from a single sample in a study of gamma delta lymphoproliferative disorders and STAT genes. Genomic DNA from isolated PBMCs served as the sequencing template. TCRdb applied CATT to the multiplex PCR reads for clone calling. The sample includes about 1,500 delta-chain clones, around 1.9% seen only once; the top ten take 45% to 50%. Sequencing input: blood. These receptors came from a human donor in good health.

Note on this clone: The translation of this DNA and the TCRdb protein of a much larger clone differ at residue 3, probably owing to a read error; the protein shown here is translated from the DNA. The chain links TRDV2 to TRDJ1, with 9 bases identical to TRDD3. Germline CDR1 is GEAIGNYY and CDR2 is EKD. The CDR3 has 16 amino acids. CDR3 sequence (DNA): TGTGCCCGTGACACCGCCTGGGGGATTTACACCGATAAACTCATCTTT. Its protein is CARDTAWGIYTDKLIF.

Comments on this clone: A far larger clone differs by one base, so this is likely a read error. Other DNA sequences in this specimen translate into the identical CDR3. The V call is TRAV29/DV5, the J call TRDJ1, with 7 bases fitting TRDD3. Germline V lookup: CDR1 NSMFDY, CDR2 ISSIKDK. The CDR3 runs 12 residues. This CDR3 reads CAGDMTTDKLIF. The CDR3 nucleotides read TGCGCCGGGGATATGACCACCGATAAACTCATCTTT.

Only a few counts were recorded for this clone. The translation of this DNA and the TCRdb protein of a much larger clone differ at residue 17, probably owing to a read error; the protein shown here is translated from the DNA. This chain joins TRDV2 and TRDJ3, with 7 nucleotides matching TRDD3. This CDR3 region has 22 residues. The germline gives CDR1 GEAIGNYY, CDR2 EKD. CDR3 loop: CACDTVGDISLWSSWDARQMFF. DNA of the CDR3: TGTGCCTGTGACACTGTAGGGGATATATCGCTATGGAGCTCCTGGGACGCCCGACAGATGTTTTTC.

This clone was observed many times. A far larger clone is a single base away, which makes a read error likely. This chain links TRDV2 with TRDJ3; TRDD3 aligns across 11 bases. The length of the CDR3 is 20 residues. The V segment lost 3 bases and the J segment 0 bases; nucleotides outside the gene matches: 9. Per the germline V gene, CDR1 is GEAIGNYY and CDR2 is EKD. CDR3 sequence (DNA): TGTGCCTGTGACCCTGTGGGGGATACGGGGAGCTCCTGGGACACCCGACAGATGTTTTTC. As protein: CACDPVGDTGSSWDTRQMFF.

This clone was seen more than once but under ten times. Given a far larger clone just one base away, this is likely a sequencing read error. Other nucleotide sequences in the sample specify the same CDR3. The gene calls are TRDV2 and TRDJ1, with 8 nucleotides matching TRDD3. Germline V lookup: CDR1 GEAIGNYY, CDR2 EKD. The V gene end was trimmed by 3 bases and the J gene end by 0 bases; junction bases not matched to a gene: 11. The CDR3 is 17 amino acids. The CDR3: CACDSMRTGGHTDKLIF. CDR3 bases: TGTGCCTGTGACTCCATGCGTACTGGGGGGCACACCGATAAACTCATCTTT.

As for this clone: A far larger clone is only one base removed, so a read error is likely. This sample also contains other DNA sequences that code for the same CDR3. This chain connects TRDV2 to TRDJ1, with TRDD3 identical over 10 bases. J gave up 1 base and V 0 bases, and 10 bases lay outside the gene matches. Per germline, CDR1 GEAIGNYY and CDR2 EKD. The CDR3 runs 18 residues. CDR3 DNA sequence: TGTGCCTGTGACACCGTAGCACTGGGGGATGCTTTCACCGATAAACTCATCTTT. Its protein product is CACDTVALGDAFTDKLIF.

This clone was observed a few times. The TCRdb protein, from a much larger clone, departs from this DNA's translation at residue 8, likely by read error; the protein shown derives from the DNA. V gene TRDV2 combines with J gene TRDJ1; no definite D call. V was shortened by 0 bases and J by 0 bases, with 13 bases between the two germline ends. CDR1 GEAIGNYY and CDR2 EKD come from the germline V gene. The CDR3 runs 16 residues. CDR3 nucleotide sequence: TGTGCCTGTGACACCGCCTGGAGGATTTACACCGATAAACTCATCTTT. Amino acid sequence: CACDTAWRIYTDKLIF.

This clone was counted between two and nine times. TCRdb attributes to this sequence the protein of a much larger clone, which differs from the DNA translation at residue 13; a read error is likely, and the protein displayed is translated from the DNA. J is TRDJ3 and V is TRDV2, with D perhaps TRDD3 (6 bases). This CDR3 spans 19 amino acids. CDR1 is GEAIGNYY and CDR2 is EKD in the germline V gene. This CDR3 is CACDTELFTRSWGTRQMFF. The DNA for the CDR3 is TGTGCCTGTGACACCGAGTTATTCACTCGCTCCTGGGGCACCCGACAGATGTTTTTC.

This clone was seen a few times. TCRdb's protein, taken from a much larger clone, differs from this DNA's translation at residue 11, likely owing to a read error; the protein displayed comes from the DNA. This chain links TRDV2 with TRDJ1, with 13 bases matching TRDD3. The CDR3 is made up of 18 amino acids. Trimming took 1 base from V and 1 from J; bases not matched to a gene: 8. Germline CDR1 and CDR2: GEAIGNYY and EKD. The CDR3 spells CACDTVLGDTQITDKLIF. The CDR3 DNA is TGTGCCTGTGACACAGTACTGGGGGATACGCAGATCACCGATAAACTCATCTTT.

In regard to this clone: A read error likely explains this, since a far larger clone differs by one base. The same CDR3 can be traced to other DNA sequences in this sample. The chain combines TRDV2 with TRDJ3; D remains ambiguous. V was clipped by 0 bases and J by 0 bases, with 11 bases between them. This CDR3 contains 18 residues. Germline V gives CDR1 GEAIGNYY, CDR2 EKD. CDR3 nucleotides: TGTGCCTGTGACACCCTTATTGGCAGCTCCTGGGACACCCGACAGATGTTTTTC. Translation: CACDTLIGSSWDTRQMFF.

Regarding this clone: Translating this DNA gives a protein that differs at residue 3 from the TCRdb one, which belongs to a much larger clone; a read error is likely, and the protein shown is this translation. This sequence joins TRDV2 and TRDJ1, with 8 bases fitting TRDD3. The germline CDR1 and CDR2 sequences are GEAIGNYY and EKD. This CDR3 contains 20 residues. The CDR3, as DNA: TGTGCCCGTGAAACACTACCCCAGGTGGGGGATTTATCGATGGAGGATAAACTCATCTTT. This gives the protein CARETLPQVGDLSMEDKLIF.

This clone was recorded a few times. The gene calls are TRDV2 and TRDJ1; the match to TRDD3 covers 8 bases. Germline V CDR1 and CDR2: GEAIGNYY, EKD. The V gene end was trimmed by 4 bases and the J gene end by 2 bases; junction bases not matched to a gene: 17. The CDR3 totals 18 residues. The CDR3 is CACELRTGGYPGTDKLIF. The CDR3 DNA reads TGTGCCTGTGAACTCCGTACTGGGGGCTACCCGGGGACCGATAAACTCATCTTT.

In its sample, this clone was seen a few times. It is likely a read error: a sequence one base away is far more abundant. The assigned J gene is TRDJ1, but the V gene is uncalled; the table gives TRDD3 as D, unverified against the DNA. The CDR3 spans 18 residues. CDR3: CACDTILGSRPYTDKLIF. The CDR3 DNA reads TGTGCCTGTGACACCATACTGGGGTCCCGCCCCTACACTGATAAACTCATCTTT.